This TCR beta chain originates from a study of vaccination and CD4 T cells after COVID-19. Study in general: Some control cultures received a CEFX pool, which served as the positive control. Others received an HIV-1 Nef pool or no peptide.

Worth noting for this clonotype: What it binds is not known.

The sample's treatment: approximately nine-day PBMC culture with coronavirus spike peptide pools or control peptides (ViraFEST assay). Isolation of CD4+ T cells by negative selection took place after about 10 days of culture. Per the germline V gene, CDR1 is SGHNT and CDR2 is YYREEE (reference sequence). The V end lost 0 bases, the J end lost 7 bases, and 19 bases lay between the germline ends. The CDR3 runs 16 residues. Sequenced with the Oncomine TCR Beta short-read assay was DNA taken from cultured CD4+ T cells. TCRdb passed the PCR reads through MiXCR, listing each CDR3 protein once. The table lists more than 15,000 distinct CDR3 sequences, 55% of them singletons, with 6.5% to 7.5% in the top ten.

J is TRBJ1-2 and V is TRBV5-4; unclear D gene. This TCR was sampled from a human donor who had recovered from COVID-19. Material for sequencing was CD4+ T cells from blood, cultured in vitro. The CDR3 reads CASSLVVDFAHLGYTF. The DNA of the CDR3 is TGTGCCAGCAGCTTGGTGGTTGACTTCGCCCACCTTGGCTACACCTTC.